This passage covers 31 T cell receptor beta chains from one sample sequenced in a study of spatial heterogeneity in lung cancer. TCRdb re-analysed the 5' RACE reads in MiXCR, keeping a single row per CDR3 protein. Found here are about 2,100 distinct CDR3 sequences, around 7.8% of them singletons; the top ten hold roughly 10%. Time point given: sample taken at primary tumor resection. Specimen: normal lung tissue next to the tumor, collected at surgery. The source of these receptors is a female donor with early-stage non-small cell lung cancer.

This clonotype is medium-sized. The chain employs TRBV2 and TRBJ2-1; D possibly uses TRBD1 or TRBD2 (6 bases each). Trimming took off 6 bases at V and 1 base at J, with 13 bases between the two ends. The CDR3 has 15 amino acids. CDR1 SNHLY and CDR2 FYNNEI come from the germline V gene. The CDR3 region is CASRDGGGSYNEQFF. Written as DNA, the CDR3 is TGTGCCAGCAGGGACGGGGGCGGATCCTACAATGAGCAGTTCTTC.

Within the sample, this clonotype is medium-sized. The chain employs TRBV11-2 and TRBJ2-5; D is undetermined. Trimming took off 2 bases at V and 2 bases at J, with 12 bases between the two ends. The CDR3 has 15 residues. Germline-derived CDR1 and CDR2 are SGHAT and FQNNGV. This CDR3 is CASSLNGKNQETQYF. Here the CDR3 DNA reads TGTGCCAGCAGCTTAAATGGGAAGAATCAAGAGACCCAGTACTTC. The complete variable domain, with remaining parts taken from reference TRBV11-2 and TRBJ2-5, reads EAGVAQSPRYKIIEKRQSVAFWCNPISGHATLYWYQQILGQGPKLLIQFQNNGVVDDSQLPKDRFSAERLKGVDSTLKIQPAKLEDSAVYLCASSLNGKNQETQYFGPGTRLLVL.

The rearrangement uses TRBV20-1 and TRBJ2-5, with 7 bases aligning to TRBD2. Trimming at V came to 7 bases and at J to 3 bases, leaving 5 bases not matched to a gene. CDR3 length equals 12 residues. Germline V gene data show CDR1 as DFQATT and CDR2 as SNEGSKA (reference sequence). CDR3 bases: TGCAGTGGTAGGGGAGGGAAAGAGACCCAGTACTTC. Translated, it gives CSGRGGKETQYF.

This clonotype rates as medium-sized (0.01 to 0.1%). This chain links TRBV7-2 with TRBJ1-5; no clear D. The V and J ends lost 7 bases and 0 bases respectively, with 13 bases between them. CDR1 is SGHTA, CDR2 FQGNSA, per germline. CDR3 length: 15 residues. CDR3 DNA: TGTGCCAGCACTCCGGTACTAAATAGCAATCAGCCCCAGCATTTT. It translates to CASTPVLNSNQPQHF.

By sample fraction, this clonotype is medium-sized. The chain joins TRBV6-1 to TRBJ1-1; D may be TRBD1 (5 bases). Germline V CDR1 and CDR2: MNHNS, SASEGT. The CDR3 extends over 14 amino acids. V lost 4 bases to trimming and J lost 6 bases, with 15 bases between them. Written as DNA, the CDR3 is TGTGCCAGCAGTGGCCGGGGGAAGGATCCTGAAGCTTTCTTT. This gives the protein CASSGRGKDPEAFF.

This clonotype is judged medium-sized. This sequence joins TRBV12-3 or TRBV12-4 and TRBJ2-3; D ambiguous. V dropped 5 bases and J dropped 4 bases, with 7 bases sitting between them. There are 12 residues in the CDR3. In DNA, the CDR3 is TGTGCCAGCAGTCCTGGGGCAGATACGCAGTATTTT. This gives the protein CASSPGADTQYF.

This clonotype was observed at least ten times. The chain links TRBV20-1 to TRBJ2-1; 7 bases map to TRBD2. This CDR3 comprises 16 residues. V was clipped by 5 bases and J by 0 bases; unmatched bases: 10. Germline lookup yields CDR1 DFQATT and CDR2 SNEGSKA (reference sequence). This CDR3 reads CSAVPRRGSSYNEQFF. The CDR3 DNA sequence: TGCAGTGCTGTCCCCCGGCGGGGGAGCTCCTACAATGAGCAGTTCTTC.

The V call is TRBV7-2, the J call TRBJ1-2; D is undetermined. The ends were cut back, 1 base at V and 2 bases at J, with 8 bases in the middle. Germline loops: CDR1 SGHTA, CDR2 FQGNSA. This CDR3 contains 14 residues. In DNA form, the CDR3 reads TGTGCCAGCAGCTTAGGCCCAATCAACTATGGCTACACCTTC. Translation gives CASSLGPINYGYTF.

Within the sample, this clonotype is medium-sized. The chain has TRBV10-3 and TRBJ1-2; possibly TRBD1 for D (5 bases). The CDR3 is 15 amino acids. Trimming shortened V by 0 bases and J by 0 bases, and 8 bases separated the two germline ends. Germline V CDR1 and CDR2: ENHRY, SYGVKD. Written as DNA, the CDR3 is TGTGCCATCAGTGAGTCTGACAGTCCTAACTATGGCTACACCTTC. Its translation: CAISESDSPNYGYTF.

By frequency in the sample, this clonotype is medium-sized. The rearrangement joins TRBV20-1 to TRBJ2-3; 12 bases align to TRBD2. This CDR3 is 16 amino acids long. The V segment lost 0 bases and the J segment 9 bases; nucleotides outside the gene matches: 10. Germline V lookup: CDR1 DFQATT, CDR2 SNEGSKA (reference sequence). CDR3 nucleotides: TGCAGTGCTAGAGATATGACTAGCGGGAGTCAGGGGACGCAGTATTTT. Translating it yields CSARDMTSGSQGTQYF.

Judged by abundance, this clonotype is medium-sized. The chain uses TRBV7-6 and TRBJ1-4; 9 bases map to TRBD1. In germline, CDR1 is SGHVS, CDR2 FNYEAQ. Unmatched junction bases numbered 6, after V lost 0 bases and J lost 7 bases. The CDR3 totals 16 residues. CDR3 bases: TGTGCCAGCAGCTTAGCGGCGACAGGGGGGCTTGAAAAACTGTTTTTT. Translated, it gives CASSLAATGGLEKLFF.

This clonotype qualifies as medium-sized. This chain uses TRBV24-1 with TRBJ2-2, with D maybe TRBD2 (5 bases). Germline V CDR1 and CDR2: KGHDR, SFDVKD. This CDR3 contains 14 residues. V shed 5 bases and J shed 3 bases, with 9 bases lying between them. In nucleotides, the CDR3 is TGTGCCACCAGTGCGGCGGGCTACACCGGGGAGCTGTTTTTT. The encoded protein is CATSAAGYTGELFF.

Relative to its sample, this clonotype is medium-sized (0.01 to 0.1%). The CDR3 here is CASRTGRDTDTQYF. In DNA form, the CDR3 reads TGCGCCAGCAGGACGGGACGGGACACAGATACGCAGTATTTT. This chain uses TRBV5-1 with TRBJ2-3; D possibly uses TRBD1 or TRBD2 (5 bases each). Trimming removed 5 bases at V and 2 bases at J, with 12 bases between. Germline V lookup: CDR1 SGHRS, CDR2 YFSETQ. The CDR3 contains 14 residues. Variable domain in full (rest from reference TRBV5-1 and TRBJ2-3): KAGVTQTPRYLIKTRGQQVTLSCSPISGHRSVSWYQQTPGQGLQFLFEYFSETQRNKGNFPGRFSGRQFSNSRSEMNVSTLELGDSALYLCASRTGRDTDTQYFGPGTRLTVL.

Judged by abundance, this clonotype is medium-sized. The chain has TRBV18 and TRBJ2-3; possibly TRBD2 for D (5 bases). Germline V gene sequence: CDR1 KGHSH, CDR2 LQKENI. V gave up 3 bases and J gave up 0 bases, with 10 bases separating them. The CDR3 length is 15 residues. The CDR3 loop reads CASSPDRGSTDTQYF. The CDR3 DNA sequence: TGTGCCAGCTCACCGGATCGCGGGAGCACAGATACGCAGTATTTT.

By frequency in the sample, this clonotype is medium-sized (0.01 to 0.1%). The rearrangement joins TRBV7-6 to TRBJ1-1, with unresolved D. The V and J ends lost 1 base and 1 base respectively, with 7 bases between them. Looked up from germline, CDR1 is SGHVS and CDR2 is FNYEAQ. The CDR3 has 14 amino acids. CDR3 in amino acids: CASSLGTGNTEAFF. Written as DNA, the CDR3 is TGTGCCAGCAGCTTAGGGACGGGGAACACTGAAGCTTTCTTT.

This clonotype rates as medium-sized (0.01 to 0.1%). CDR3 region: CASSPTAGSGANVLTF. CDR3 coding DNA: TGTGCCAGCAGCCCGACAGCGGGCTCTGGGGCCAACGTCCTGACTTTC. The rearrangement uses TRBV9 and TRBJ2-6; TRBD2 might be the D (6 bases). CDR1 and CDR2 (germline): SGDLS, YYNGEE. Trimming pared 4 bases from V and 0 bases from J, leaving 11 bases between. The CDR3 covers 16 residues.

By share, this clonotype counts as medium-sized (0.01 to 0.1%). The chain joins TRBV12-3 or TRBV12-4 to TRBJ2-5, with 8 bases lining up with TRBD2. This CDR3 contains 15 residues. The V gene end was trimmed by 3 bases and the J gene end by 5 bases; junction bases not matched to a gene: 8. The DNA for the CDR3 is TGTGCCAGCAGTTTTGTCCCGGGGGGGATGGAGACCCAGTACTTC. Translating gives CASSFVPGGMETQYF.

Judged by abundance, this clonotype is medium-sized (0.01 to 0.1%). This sequence joins TRBV20-1 and TRBJ2-6, with 10 bases lining up with TRBD1. Germline V lookup: CDR1 DFQATT, CDR2 SNEGSKA (reference sequence). This CDR3 comprises 16 residues. With V trimmed by 5 bases and J by 0 bases, 4 bases remained unmatched. CDR3 loop: CSAGQGGSSGANVLTF. As DNA, the CDR3 is TGCAGTGCTGGACAGGGGGGGAGCTCTGGGGCCAACGTCCTGACTTTC.

By sample share, this clonotype is medium-sized. The chain carries TRBV12-3 or TRBV12-4 and TRBJ1-5, with 8 nucleotides matching TRBD1. There are 15 residues in the CDR3. J gave up 5 bases and V 6 bases, and 9 bases lay outside the gene matches. Written as DNA, the CDR3 is TGTGCCAGCAGATTTCGGACAGGGAAGGATCAGCCCCAGCATTTT. Amino acids: CASRFRTGKDQPQHF.

Many counts were recorded for this clonotype. This chain joins TRBV4-1 and TRBJ2-7; TRBD2 matches 7 bases. The V gene end was trimmed by 1 base and the J gene end by 0 bases; junction bases not matched to a gene: 3. The CDR3 is 15 amino acids. In germline, CDR1 is MGHRA, CDR2 YSYEKL. DNA of the CDR3: TGCGCCAGCAGCCAAGGGCGGGGGTTCTCCTACGAGCAGTACTTC. Its translation: CASSQGRGFSYEQYF.

This clonotype ranks as medium-sized. The rearrangement uses TRBV7-2 and TRBJ2-7; no reliable D call. The CDR3 consists of 11 residues. Germline V gives CDR1 SGHTA, CDR2 FQGNSA. V was cut by 5 bases and J by 3 bases, with 5 bases left in between. In nucleotides, the CDR3 is TGTGCCAGCAGCACATACTACGAGCAGTACTTC. It encodes CASSTYYEQYF.

By share, this clonotype ranks as medium-sized. This rearrangement joins TRBV7-2 to TRBJ2-1; D is unclear. The CDR3 is 17 residues long. Per germline, CDR1 SGHTA and CDR2 FQGNSA. The V gene lost 2 bases and the J gene lost 0 bases, with 14 bases spanning the gap. In DNA, the CDR3 is TGTGCCAGCAGCTTACGACATCTCTCCAGCTCCTACAATGAGCAGTTCTTC. Translated, it gives CASSLRHLSSSYNEQFF.

This clonotype is judged medium-sized. The V call is TRBV20-1, the J call TRBJ2-3, with D possibly matching TRBD2 (6 bases). This CDR3 has 15 residues. V lost 1 base to trimming and J lost 3 bases, with 14 bases between them. CDR1 and CDR2 from the germline V gene are DFQATT and SNEGSKA (reference sequence). CDR3 sequence reads: CSARAQRAITDTQYF. CDR3 bases: TGCAGTGCTAGAGCCCAGCGGGCGATTACAGATACGCAGTATTTT.

This clonotype is medium-sized (0.01 to 0.1%) within its sample. The chain links TRBV10-3 to TRBJ2-3; 12 bases are a match to TRBD2. There are 14 residues in the CDR3. Germline CDR1 and CDR2: ENHRY and SYGVKD. The V and J ends lost 10 bases and 5 bases, in that order; junction bases with no gene match: 7. The CDR3 DNA sequence: TGTGCCACCGCTAGCGGGAGGGCCGGAGATACGCAGTATTTT. Amino acid sequence: CATASGRAGDTQYF.

This clonotype was detected a few times. V usage is TRBV28 and J usage is TRBJ2-1; 7 bases are a match to TRBD2. Unmatched junction bases numbered 13, after V lost 6 bases and J lost 5 bases. This CDR3 spans 16 amino acids. CDR1 and CDR2 (germline): MDHEN, SYDVKM. The CDR3 DNA follows: TGTGCCAGCAGAGAACGTGGGGCTAGCGGAGACAATGAGCAGTTCTTC. It specifies CASRERGASGDNEQFF.

This clonotype was counted only a few times. The chain carries TRBV5-4 and TRBJ2-2; 8 positions match TRBD1. This CDR3 spans 15 amino acids. J gave up 3 bases and V 4 bases, and 5 bases lay outside the gene matches. From germline, CDR1 is SGHNT and CDR2 YYREEE (reference sequence). The CDR3 reads CASSRDRFDTGELFF. Here the CDR3 DNA reads TGTGCCAGCAGCAGGGACAGGTTCGACACCGGGGAGCTGTTTTTT.

This clonotype is medium-sized in the sample. The rearrangement links TRBV7-2 to TRBJ2-5; no reliable D call. V lost 5 bases, J lost 2 bases, and 12 bases lay in between. Germline CDR1 is SGHTA and CDR2 is FQGNSA. The CDR3 is 14 amino acids. The CDR3 sequence is CASSLPQGQETQYF. The CDR3 bases are TGTGCCAGCAGCCTTCCTCAAGGGCAAGAGACCCAGTACTTC.

This clonotype was counted ten times or more. This rearrangement joins TRBV28 to TRBJ1-3, with D possibly being TRBD1 (5 bases). Looked up from germline, CDR1 is MDHEN and CDR2 is SYDVKM. V shed 7 bases and J shed 0 bases, with 10 bases lying between them. The length of the CDR3 is 14 residues. The CDR3 sequence: CASTTTGSGNTIYF. The CDR3 nucleotides read TGTGCCAGCACCACCACAGGCTCTGGAAACACCATATATTTT.

This clonotype is classed as medium-sized. The chain joins TRBV11-2 to TRBJ1-1; possibly TRBD1 for D (5 bases). Germline V gives CDR1 SGHAT, CDR2 FQNNGV. The CDR3 covers 15 residues. Trimming stripped 3 bases from V and 6 bases from J, with 17 bases between. CDR3 region: CASSFFKPGRPEAFF. DNA of the CDR3: TGTGCCAGCAGCTTTTTTAAGCCAGGGAGGCCTGAAGCTTTCTTT.

This clonotype is medium-sized in the sample. J is TRBJ2-1 and V is TRBV19; D gene uncertain. CDR3 size: 15 residues. V lost 1 base, J lost 2 bases, and 9 bases lay in between. CDR1 is LNHDA and CDR2 is SQIVND in the germline V gene (reference sequence). CDR3 sequence: CASSIGPDTYNEQFF. CDR3 DNA sequence: TGTGCCAGTAGTATAGGCCCCGACACCTACAATGAGCAGTTCTTC.

With regard to this clonotype: This may be a read error, as it is one base from a much larger clone. The CDR3 nucleotides are TGTGTCAGCAGTGAGCAGGGGGGGTCCTACAATGAGCAGTTCTTC. Translation: CVSSEQGGSYNEQFF. V gene TRBV6-4 combines with J gene TRBJ2-1; either TRBD1 or TRBD2 may fit D (7 bases each). CDR3 length: 15 amino acids. CDR1 and CDR2 from the germline V gene are MRHNA and SNTAGT.